Below, 8 T cell receptor beta chains from the same sample are listed, as sequenced in a study of vaccination effects on CD4 cells after COVID-19. In the ViraFEST assay, antigen-specific CD4+ clonotypes were identified by expansion after peptide-pool stimulation. Subsequent to a culture period of around 10 days, CD4+ T cells were isolated. Vaccination of participants consisted of two doses of either the BNT162b2 or mRNA-1273 vaccine. Sequencing was performed with immunoSEQ multiplex PCR; in TCRdb, only in-frame clones are kept and a portion is missing. The sample holds about 69,000 clones, approximately 76% seen once. Their recognized antigens are unknown. The sample was CD4+ T cells from PBMCs cultured with HCoV-OC43 spike peptides, taken after COVID-19 vaccination. The subset here: HCoV-OC43 spike overlapping peptide pool stimulation. The receptors here all came from a human donor who received a COVID-19 vaccine.

The rearrangement uses TRBV7-2 and TRBJ2-7; D is ambiguous. CDR3 length: 13 residues. Germline CDR1 reads SGHTA; CDR2 reads FQGNSA. V gave up 4 bases and J gave up 4 bases, with 11 bases separating them. The CDR3 here is CASSYSWQYEQYV. CDR3 nucleotides: TGTGCCAGCAGCTACTCCTGGCAGTACGAGCAGTACGTC.

This clone was recorded only once. The chain couples TRBV18 to TRBJ2-3; TRBD2 matches at 9 bases. Losses at the gene ends were 6 bases for V and 0 bases for J; bases not matched to a gene: 4. Germline CDR1 reads KGHSH; CDR2 reads LQKENI. This CDR3 is built from 15 residues. The DNA of the CDR3 is TGTGCCAGCTCCCATAGCGGGGGAAGCACAGATACGCAGTATTTT. Translating gives CASSHSGGSTDTQYF.

V and J are TRBV2 and TRBJ1-2; 7 bases line up with TRBD1. Germline CDR1 SNHLY, CDR2 FYNNEI. The J segment lost 8 bases and the V segment lost 4 bases, leaving 4 bases of the junction unmatched. The CDR3 is 12 residues long. Here the CDR3 reads CASSAYRGGYTF. The CDR3 DNA reads TGTGCCAGCAGTGCCTACAGGGGCGGCTACACCTTC.

This chain connects TRBV5-1 to TRBJ1-2, with D tentatively TRBD1 (5 bases). Trimming shortened V by 0 bases and J by 2 bases, and 11 bases separated the two germline ends. The CDR3 spans 15 residues. Germline-derived CDR1 and CDR2 are SGHRS and YFSETQ. The CDR3 coding sequence is TGCGCCAGCAGCTTGGAGGCAGGGCGAAACTATGGCTACACCTTC. Its protein is CASSLEAGRNYGYTF.

CDR3 sequence (DNA): TGTGCCAGCTCACCCCTTAACCCGAGCTCCTACAATGAGCAGTTCTTC. It encodes CASSPLNPSSYNEQFF. The gene calls are TRBV18 and TRBJ2-1; D unresolved. The V gene's germline CDR1 is KGHSH and CDR2 LQKENI. V was trimmed by 3 bases and J by 0 bases, leaving 12 bases between them. The CDR3 runs 16 residues.

The chain links TRBV5-1 to TRBJ2-5, with 7 bases matching TRBD1. The V segment lost 4 bases and the J segment 2 bases; nucleotides outside the gene matches: 2. CDR1 SGHRS and CDR2 YFSETQ come from the germline V gene. The CDR3 length is 13 residues. CDR3 DNA: TGCGCCAGCAGCAGGACAGGTCAAGAGACCCAGTACTTC. Translation gives CASSRTGQETQYF.

The gene calls are TRBV10-3 and TRBJ2-5, with TRBD1 matching 11 bases. With 1 base clipped from V and 4 bases from J, the junction kept 11 bases outside the gene matches. The CDR3 has 18 amino acids. From germline, CDR1 is ENHRY and CDR2 SYGVKD. CDR3 nucleotides: TGTGCCATCAGTGAGTTTTGGAACTGGACAGGGGGCCCAGAGACCCAGTACTTC. Translating gives CAISEFWNWTGGPETQYF.

The chain has TRBV7-9 and TRBJ2-3; D call uncertain. Trimming stripped 2 bases from V and 3 bases from J, with 9 bases between. Germline CDR1 and CDR2: SEHNR and FQNEAQ (reference sequence). This CDR3 has 14 amino acids. Written as DNA, the CDR3 is TGTGCCAGCAGCTTATCTGGTGGGACAGATACGCAGTATTTT. As protein: CASSLSGGTDTQYF.